One sample yielded the 9 T cell receptor beta chains listed below, sequenced in a study of blood T cell repertoires in COVID-19. The assay was immunoSEQ multiplex PCR, and TCRdb's table has in-frame clones only and misses some. The sample holds about 140,000 clones, 85% to 90% seen once. The specimen sequenced was peripheral blood. These receptors originate from a woman older than 75 with acute or convalescent COVID-19.

The J gene is TRBJ1-4, the V gene TRBV30; no clear D gene. The CDR3 is made up of 16 amino acids. Germline V gene sequence: CDR1 GTSNPN, CDR2 SVGIG (reference sequence). Trimming took off 1 base at V and 1 base at J, with 13 bases between the two ends. Here the CDR3 DNA reads TGTGCCTGGAGTGCCTACACGGGTCGAACTAATGAAAAACTGTTTTTT. Its protein product is CAWSAYTGRTNEKLFF.

The chain employs TRBV7-8 and TRBJ1-1; maybe TRBD1 (6 bases). Trimming left V 5 bases short and J 0 bases short, with 16 bases between. This CDR3 is 16 amino acids long. CDR1 SGHVS and CDR2 FQNEAQ come from the germline V gene. The CDR3 DNA reads as TGTGCCAGCAGCCCCTCCGGACAGTTTATGAACACTGAAGCTTTCTTT. Translated: CASSPSGQFMNTEAFF.

This chain connects TRBV9 to TRBJ1-1; D perhaps matches TRBD1 (5 bases). Between the trimmed V and J ends, which lost 4 bases and 10 bases, there was a span of 17 bases. CDR3 length: 13 residues. CDR1 SGDLS and CDR2 YYNGEE come from the germline V gene. CDR3 DNA sequence: TGTGCCAGCAGCCCCCTGGGAGTGGGGGGAGCTTTCTTT. This encodes CASSPLGVGGAFF.

The chain carries TRBV7-2 and TRBJ2-3; 8 bases line up with TRBD2. The junction had 10 bases not matched to a gene; V was cut back by 2 bases and J by 6 bases. CDR1 and CDR2 (germline): SGHTA, FQGNSA. CDR3 length: 16 residues. The CDR3 nucleotides read TGTGCCAGCAGCTTATCTATCGGGGGGGCAGTGGATACGCAGTATTTT. It yields the protein CASSLSIGGAVDTQYF.

The chain recombines TRBV30 with TRBJ1-4, with D hard to call. The CDR3 is made up of 14 amino acids. Trimming shortened V by 3 bases and J by 7 bases, and 15 bases separated the two germline ends. The germline V gene has CDR1 GTSNPN and CDR2 SVGIG (reference sequence). CDR3 DNA sequence: TGTGCCTGGAGCAAGTCTAATACGGGTGAAAAACTGTTTTTT. This gives the protein CAWSKSNTGEKLFF.

This clone was seen just once. V gene TRBV3-1 (or the pseudogene TRBV3-2) combines with J gene TRBJ1-5, with TRBD1 identical over 11 bases. V shed 2 bases, J shed 7 bases, and the junction held 4 bases outside the gene matches. This CDR3 contains 15 residues. CDR1 is LGHDT and CDR2 is YNNKEL in the germline V gene (reference sequence). The CDR3 DNA reads as TGTGCCAGCAGCCAATCGGACAGGGGGCACCAGCCCCAGCATTTT. This gives the protein CASSQSDRGHQPQHF.

In regard to this clone: Within the sample, other DNA sequences also encode this same CDR3. The V and J genes are TRBV18 and TRBJ1-1; D is uncertain. V was pared by 2 bases and J by 1 base, with 5 bases between. There are 13 residues in the CDR3. Germline V gives CDR1 KGHSH, CDR2 LQKENI. The CDR3 loop reads CASSPTANTEAFF. The CDR3 DNA is TGTGCCAGCTCACCAACAGCGAACACTGAAGCTTTCTTT.

The chain links TRBV11-2 to TRBJ2-7; 8 bases match TRBD2. Trimming at V came to 0 bases and at J to 4 bases, leaving 8 bases not matched to a gene. Per germline, CDR1 SGHAT and CDR2 FQNNGV. This CDR3 is built from 16 residues. Written as DNA, the CDR3 is TGTGCCAGCAGCTTAGACACGGGGGGGGAAGGATACGAGCAGTACTTC. Protein product: CASSLDTGGEGYEQYF.

This chain connects TRBV7-2 to TRBJ2-1; no definite D call. Germline CDR1 and CDR2: SGHTA and FQGNSA. The CDR3 has 12 amino acids. Trimming left V 4 bases short and J 7 bases short, with 8 bases between. The CDR3: CASSSPRNEQFF. In nucleotides, the CDR3 is TGTGCCAGCAGCTCCCCGAGGAATGAGCAGTTCTTC.